This T cell receptor beta chain came from a study of cytomegalovirus exposure and HLA in healthy donors. The PCR ran on 60 Vbeta and 13 Jbeta primers. Original methodology: Unique TCR beta chains totaled 65 million to 95 million in a later count, with approximately 11 million of them shared. TCRdb's copy holds only in-frame clones and misses some; the assay was immunoSEQ multiplex PCR. V and J calls and clone size are given by that table; D and trimming were obtained from the DNA. In the table there are over 150,000 clones, about four fifths of which are singletons. As for this clone: Its matching antigen is unknown.

Study outcomes and limitations: A link between a missense DCLRE1C variant and TCR beta V- and J-gene trimming emerged from a later analysis. Fewer than 20,000 TCR beta sequences were associated with HLA alleles at 0.05 false discovery rate in a later analysis.

This CDR3 has 15 amino acids. Germline V CDR1 and CDR2: MNHEY, SVGAGI. V was clipped by 6 bases and J by 0 bases, with 12 bases between them. This sequence was found in a male donor in good health and CMV-seropositive. Sample: PBMCs. The J gene is TRBJ1-3, the V gene TRBV6-5; D might be TRBD1 (6 bases). The CDR3 DNA follows: TGTGCCAGCAGGGGGGCGGATGGCTCTGGAAACACCATATATTTT. It specifies CASRGADGSGNTIYF.